This is a list of T cell receptor beta chains from one sample in a study of CD8+ T cells in alopecia areata. The table came from immunoSEQ multiplex PCR; TCRdb's copy has only in-frame clones and leaves some out. In the table there are some 98,000 clones, around 55% of which are singletons. The specimen was CD8+ T cells sorted from blood, collected at week 4, from a patient treated with tofacitinib. These receptors were taken from a human donor with alopecia areata. Each CDR3 is given with its conserved first and last residue. Each record gives: D gene, J gene, V gene, clone size, CDR3 DNA, CDR3 protein. D genes are given only for firm matches. Clone size appears in some rows only: once, few, many, or a class for an expanded clone.

>.|TRBJ2-7|TRBV7-8|.
TGTGCCAGCAGCGGGGAAGCCTCGGGGGAGCAGTACTTC
CASSGEASGEQYF
>TRBD2|TRBJ2-5|TRBV4-3|.
TGCGCCAGCAGCCAAGATGGTAGCGGGGGGGCAGAGACCCAGTACTTC
CASSQDGSGGAETQYF
>.|TRBJ1-1|TRBV19|few
TGTGCCATTAGAGGTGGTCGGAACGAAGCTTTCTTT
CAIRGGRNEAFF
>.|TRBJ1-4|TRBV25-1|once
TGTGCCAGCAGTAAACAGGGCTACGTTGAAAAACTGTTTTTT
CASSKQGYVEKLFF
>.|TRBJ1-4|TRBV28|many
TGTGCCAACCGGGGGCTCGGCGAAAAACTGTTTTTT
CANRGLGEKLFF
>TRBD1|TRBJ2-1|TRBV5-1|.
TGCGCCAGCAGCTTGGCAGGGGGACAGGGGGACAATGAGCAGTTCTTC
CASSLAGGQGDNEQFF
>.|TRBJ1-2|TRBV4-1|.
TGCGCCAGCAGCTTCGGGACGGAGGATGGCTACACCTTC
CASSFGTEDGYTF
>TRBD1|TRBJ2-7|TRBV4-1|.
TGCGCCAGCAGCGCCCGGCCGGGACAGAATAACTACGAGCAGTACTTC
CASSARPGQNNYEQYF
>.|TRBJ2-1|TRBV4-3|.
TGCGCCAGCAGCCAAGATCCAGGCGACAATGAGCAGTTCTTC
CASSQDPGDNEQFF
>TRBD2|TRBJ2-7|TRBV4-1|.
TGCGCCAGCAGCCAAGGGGGAGCGGGAGGGGGTCTCGAGCAGTACTTC
CASSQGGAGGGLEQYF
>.|TRBJ1-5|TRBV27|.
TGTGCCAGCAGTTTAGGGGGGTCGGGTCAGCCCCAGCATTTT
CASSLGGSGQPQHF
>TRBD2|TRBJ2-3|TRBV4-3|few
TGCGCCAGCAGCCCGGAGGCGGCTAGCGGGGGGGAGACAGATACGCAGTATTTT
CASSPEAASGGETDTQYF
>.|TRBJ1-2|TRBV7-9|.
TGTGCCAGCAGCTTAGCCCCTGGGGTCGCCTATGGCTACACCTTC
CASSLAPGVAYGYTF
>TRBD2|TRBJ2-1|TRBV4-1|.
TGCGCCAGCAGCCAGACTAGCGGAACAGGCAATGAGCAGTTCTTC
CASSQTSGTGNEQFF
>.|TRBJ2-7|TRBV27|.
TGTGCCAGCAGTTTAAAGGGAAGCTCCTACGAGCAGTACTTC
CASSLKGSSYEQYF
>.|TRBJ1-1|TRBV25-1|.
TGTGCCAGCAGTGATGGGCCAGAAATGAACACTGAAGCTTTCTTT
CASSDGPEMNTEAFF
>.|TRBJ2-3|TRBV29-1|.
TGCAGCGTAGACAGCACAGATACGCAGTATTTT
CSVDSTDTQYF
>TRBD1|TRBJ2-7|TRBV5-4|.
TGTGCCAGCAGCTTATTTACCGGGACAGGGAGTTACGAGCAGTACTTC
CASSLFTGTGSYEQYF
>.|TRBJ1-1|TRBV7-7|medium-sized
TGTGCCAGCAGCTATCCTCCACTGAACACTGAAGCTTTCTTT
CASSYPPLNTEAFF
>TRBD1|TRBJ2-5|TRBV6-1|.
TGTGCCAGCAGTGAAGTAGGGACAGGCGAGACCCAGTACTTC
CASSEVGTGETQYF
>.|TRBJ2-7|TRBV2|.
TGTGCCAGCTTAACAGCGAGGGCCTACGAGCAGTACTTC
CASLTARAYEQYF
>TRBD1|TRBJ2-7|TRBV5-1|.
TGCGCCAGCAGCCTGATGGGGGACAGCCTCTACGAGCAGTACTTC
CASSLMGDSLYEQYF
>TRBD2|TRBJ2-7|TRBV27|.
TGTGCCAGCAGTCTCACGGGGGGGTACGAGCAGTACTTC
CASSLTGGYEQYF
>.|TRBJ2-7|TRBV7-2|.
TGTGCCAGCAGTCCCCTCAACGAGCAGTACTTC
CASSPLNEQYF
>TRBD2|TRBJ2-3|TRBV7-2|.
TGTGCCAGCAGCTCCGGACTAGCTATCGATACGCAGTATTTT
CASSSGLAIDTQYF
>.|TRBJ2-7|TRBV27|.
TGTGCCAGCAGTTTAGTTGGAGGGATTGGCGAGCAGTACTTC
CASSLVGGIGEQYF
>TRBD1|TRBJ2-5|TRBV4-3|.
TGCGCCAGCAGCCAAACTGGACAGGGAGAGACCCAGTACTTC
CASSQTGQGETQYF
>.|TRBJ1-5|TRBV6-5|few
TGTGCCAGCAGTTACTCGAGAGGGGGGAATCAGCCCCAGCATTTT
CASSYSRGGNQPQHF
>TRBD1|TRBJ1-1|TRBV15|.
TGTGCCACCACCAGGGGGGGGTTGGGCACTGAAGCTTTCTTT
CATTRGGLGTEAFF
>TRBD1|TRBJ2-5|TRBV6-5|.
TGTGCCAGCAGTTACTTCCTAGGACAGGGAGGAGAGACCCAGTACTTC
CASSYFLGQGGETQYF
>TRBD1|TRBJ2-6|TRBV10-3|once
TGTGCCATCAAAACCGCCCCGGGACAGGGGGGGACTGGGGCCAACGTCCTGACTTTC
CAIKTAPGQGGTGANVLTF
>TRBD2|TRBJ2-7|TRBV11-2|.
TGTGCCAGCAGCTTAAATCTAGCGGGAGGGGTTTACGAGCAGTACTTC
CASSLNLAGGVYEQYF
>.|TRBJ2-3|TRBV27|.
TGTGCCAGCAGTTTATATTCATCACGGGATACGCAGTATTTT
CASSLYSSRDTQYF
>.|TRBJ2-1|TRBV20-1|.
TGCAGTGCTCTCAGCTACGAGCAGTTCTTC
CSALSYEQFF
>.|TRBJ1-2|TRBV27|many
TGTGCCAGCAGTCCGCCGGGGTTACTCTATGGCTACACCTTC
CASSPPGLLYGYTF
>.|TRBJ1-6|TRBV7-3|.
TGTGCCAGCAGCTTAACAGGGGAGGATTCACCCCTCCACTTT
CASSLTGEDSPLHF
>.|TRBJ2-5|TRBV4-1|.
TGCGCCAGCAGCCAAATTGAACGGGAGACCCAGTACTTC
CASSQIERETQYF
>TRBD2|TRBJ2-7|TRBV10-3|.
TGTGCCAGCAGTTACTCGGGAGGGTACGAGCAGTACTTC
CASSYSGGYEQYF
>TRBD1|TRBJ1-1|TRBV2|.
TGTGCCAGCAGGATTTGGGACAGCTTGAACACTGAAGCTTTCTTT
CASRIWDSLNTEAFF
>.|TRBJ2-3|TRBV2|.
TGTGCCAGCAGTGACATATCGGATACGCAGTATTTT
CASSDISDTQYF
>.|TRBJ2-7|TRBV27|.
TGTGCCAGCAGTTTGGCGGGACCCACCTACGAGCAGTACTTC
CASSLAGPTYEQYF
>.|TRBJ1-2|TRBV7-6|few
TGTGCCAGCAGCTTATCCCTTAACTATGGCTACACCTTC
CASSLSLNYGYTF
>TRBD1|TRBJ1-5|TRBV5-6|.
TGTGCCAGCAGCCATACAGGGGAGACCAATCAGCCCCAGCATTTT
CASSHTGETNQPQHF
>TRBD1|TRBJ1-2|TRBV10-3|few
TGTGCCATCAGTGAGTCCTTTACCGCTGGACAGGGGGCCCACACCTTC
CAISESFTAGQGAHTF
>.|TRBJ2-2|TRBV7-6|.
TGTGCCAGCAGCTTAGTCGCCCAGGGGACCGGGGAGCTGTTTTTT
CASSLVAQGTGELFF
>.|TRBJ2-1|TRBV27|.
TGTGCCAGCAGTTTATCGGCAGGGAGCTCCTACAATGAGCAGTTCTTC
CASSLSAGSSYNEQFF
>.|TRBJ2-6|TRBV27|.
TGTGCCAATCAACCACCGGGACATTCTTACTCTGGGGCCAACGTCCTGACTTTC
CANQPPGHSYSGANVLTF
>TRBD2|TRBJ2-1|TRBV30|.
TGTGCCTGGAGGGCTGAGAGCGGGACCTACAATGAGCAGTTCTTC
CAWRAESGTYNEQFF
>.|TRBJ2-1|TRBV25-1|once
TGTGCCAGCAGTGTAGGAGACGGCCGTGAGCAGTTCTTC
CASSVGDGREQFF
>.|TRBJ1-2|TRBV5-6|.
TGTGCCAGCAGCTCCTTAAACATCTGGGGCTACACCTTC
CASSSLNIWGYTF
>.|TRBJ1-2|TRBV12-5|.
TGTGCTAGTGGTTTGGGCGGACTCCCTGGCTACACCTTC
CASGLGGLPGYTF
>.|TRBJ2-5|TRBV20-1|.
TGCAGTGCTATTAAGGAGACCCAGTACTTC
CSAIKETQYF
>.|TRBJ1-2|TRBV7-9|medium-sized
TGTGCCAGCCGCAGAGAGGTCCACCCCATAAGTGGGTTCTATGGCTACACCTTC
CASRREVHPISGFYGYTF
>.|TRBJ2-7|TRBV19|few
TGTGCCAGTAGTATAGATTCGCCATCCTCCTACGAGCAGTACTTC
CASSIDSPSSYEQYF
>.|TRBJ2-1|TRBV7-9|.
TGTGCCAGCTCCCGGGATGAGCAGTTCTTC
CASSRDEQFF
>.|TRBJ1-1|TRBV9|.
TGTGCCAGCAGCGTAGGGACATCGAACACTGAAGCTTTCTTT
CASSVGTSNTEAFF
>TRBD1|TRBJ1-1|TRBV27|.
TGTGCCAGCAGTCCGAGACAGGGAAACACTGAAGCTTTCTTT
CASSPRQGNTEAFF